This T cell receptor beta chain is from a study of shared clonotypes between healthy human individuals. Sequencing used immunoSEQ multiplex PCR; TCRdb keeps in-frame clones, though not all of them. Of around 350,000 clones in the sample, about 70% are singletons; the top ten hold roughly 10%. Sequencing used memory CD4+ T cells sorted from blood. This sample's subset: CD45RA-negative fraction. The TCR was taken from a man aged 25-45 years in good health.

The CDR3 loop is CASSLGTGLISFF. CDR3 coding DNA: TGTGCCAGCAGCTTAGGTACAGGGTTGATTTCGTTCTTC. V usage is TRBV11-1 and J usage is TRBJ2-1, with D perhaps TRBD1 (6 bases). The CDR3 length is 13 residues. V lost 1 base, J lost 15 bases, and 16 bases lay in between. Germline loops: CDR1 SGHAT, CDR2 FQDESV (reference sequence).